This T cell receptor (beta chain) was recovered during a study of blood T cell repertoires in COVID-19. On the study more broadly: Whether acute or convalescent, the COVID-19 samples came from the United States, Italy and Spain. Nucleic acid was either cDNA or gDNA, and it came from T cells, B-cell-depleted T cells, or PBMCs.

Germline CDR1 reads SNHLY; CDR2 reads FYNNEI. The length of the CDR3 is 13 residues. The V and J ends lost 7 bases and 0 bases respectively, with 7 bases between them. Study processing details: Counts of nucleated cells, estimated from reference gene primer amplification, were obtained. Generated by immunoSEQ multiplex PCR, the TCRdb table keeps only in-frame clones and is missing some. V and J calls and clone size are those listed in that table; D and trimming were worked out from the DNA. The repertoire consists of roughly 70,000 clones, with 75% to 90% occurring once and the leading ten covering less than 7.5%.

V gene TRBV2 combines with J gene TRBJ1-3; tentatively, D is TRBD1 (5 bases). This receptor was obtained from a woman of 80 years or more with active COVID-19. The material sequenced was peripheral blood. CDR3 in DNA: TGTGCCAGCACCAGGGACTCTGGAAACACCATATATTTT. Translating gives CASTRDSGNTIYF.